Detailed here is one TCR beta chain. This entry comes from a study of blood T cell repertoires in COVID-19. The wider study: In each case, the material was cDNA or gDNA derived from T cells, B-cell-depleted T cells, or PBMCs.

The CDR3 loop spans 14 amino acids. CDR1 and CDR2 (germline): SGHVS, FQNEAQ. V was clipped by 7 bases and J by 3 bases, with 15 bases between them. Authors' methods: From reference gene primer amplification, estimates of nucleated cell counts were derived. Sequenced by immunoSEQ multiplex PCR; TCRdb stores in-frame clones only, minus some. V and J calls and clone size are as listed in that table; D and trimming were resolved from the DNA. The table lists about 210,000 clones, almost 85% of them singletons. The receptor was derived from a woman aged 35 to 49 with acute or convalescent COVID-19. J is TRBJ1-2 and V is TRBV7-8; D perhaps matches TRBD1 (6 bases). Sequencing was performed on peripheral blood. The CDR3 sequence: CASTRTVLYYGYTF. The CDR3 DNA sequence: TGTGCCAGCACCAGGACAGTCCTTTACTATGGCTACACCTTC. The full variable domain, its missing parts supplied by reference TRBV7-8 and TRBJ1-2, is GAGVSQSPRYKVAKRGQDVALRCDPISGHVSLFWYQQALGQGPEFLTYFQNEAQLDKSGLPSDRFFAERPEGSVSTLKIQRTQQEDSAVYLCASTRTVLYYGYTFGSGTRLTVV.